This T cell receptor beta chain is drawn from a study of Graves' ophthalmopathy and Graves' hyperthyroidism. Enrolled hyperthyroidism patients had a new diagnosis, a duration under 2 months, and an age of 18 to 65. Other autoimmune diseases, uncontrolled infections, pregnancy or lactation ruled patients out of participation. As diagnostic evidence, clinical symptoms, serum thyroxine, TRAb, thyroid ultrasound and orbital computed tomography were relied upon. The authors amplified TCR beta CDR3 regions from RNA transcripts. The library came from an HTBI-primed first-round RT-PCR and a second-round multiplex PCR. TCRdb processed the multiplex PCR reads anew with MiXCR; each CDR3 protein has one entry. The table has over a million distinct CDR3 sequences, about 36% seen once. Sequenced input: peripheral blood or thyroid tissue (not recorded which). This TCR was sampled from an adult man with Graves' hyperthyroidism.

DNA of the CDR3: TGTGCCACCAGCAGCTCCAATAGGGGGAAAGAGACCCAGTACTTC. It encodes CATSSSNRGKETQYF. The genes are TRBV24-1 and TRBJ2-5; possibly TRBD1 for D (6 bases). Germline CDR1 is KGHDR and CDR2 is SFDVKD. CDR3 length: 15 amino acids. The V end was cut by 7 bases, the J end by 3 bases, with 17 bases between.